A selection of T cell receptor beta chains follows, all from one sample in a study of shared clonotypes between healthy human individuals. The protocol was immunoSEQ multiplex PCR, while the TCRdb copy is restricted to in-frame clones and leaves out a portion. The sample comprises some 510,000 clones, about four fifths of which are singletons, and 10% to 15% rests with the top ten. The sample taken for sequencing was PBMCs. These receptors were collected from a woman aged 35 to 49 in good health. Some clones in this sample may be carry-over from other donors' samples. Both conserved end residues are part of each CDR3. The order of the fields is D gene, J gene, clone size, V gene, CDR3 DNA, CDR3 protein. The D gene is left open where the match is weak. Rows give clone size only sometimes, using once, few, many, or a class for an expanded clone.

D gene: .
J gene: TRBJ2-2
clone size: .
V gene: TRBV7-2
CDR3 DNA: TGTGCCAGCAGCCAACTAGTATCGACCGGGGAGCTGTTTTTT
CDR3 protein: CASSQLVSTGELFF

D gene: TRBD2
J gene: TRBJ2-7
clone size: many
V gene: TRBV30
CDR3 DNA: TGTGCCTGGACCAGTGGACTAGCGGGAGAGGACGAGCAGTACTTC
CDR3 protein: CAWTSGLAGEDEQYF

D gene: .
J gene: TRBJ2-3
clone size: once
V gene: TRBV7-9
CDR3 DNA: TGTGCCAGCAGCCCCAGACTAGTCTCCCATCCAGATACGCAGTATTTT
CDR3 protein: CASSPRLVSHPDTQYF

D gene: .
J gene: TRBJ2-1
clone size: once
V gene: TRBV4-1
CDR3 DNA: TGCGCCAGCAGCCTTAGGGAAAGCTCCTACAATGAGCAGTTCTTC
CDR3 protein: CASSLRESSYNEQFF

D gene: .
J gene: TRBJ1-4
clone size: .
V gene: TRBV7-9
CDR3 DNA: TGTGCCAGCAGCCCAGGGTACTCAACTAATGAAAAACTGTTTTTT
CDR3 protein: CASSPGYSTNEKLFF

D gene: TRBD2
J gene: TRBJ2-2
clone size: .
V gene: TRBV5-1
CDR3 DNA: TGCGCCAGCAGCTTTCTAGCGGGAGGGCCGAAGACCGGGGAGCTGTTTTTT
CDR3 protein: CASSFLAGGPKTGELFF

D gene: .
J gene: TRBJ2-7
clone size: .
V gene: TRBV4-2
CDR3 DNA: TGTGCCAGCAGCCAAGAATTACAGGTCCTCTACGAGCAGTACTTC
CDR3 protein: CASSQELQVLYEQYF

D gene: .
J gene: TRBJ2-7
clone size: .
V gene: TRBV7-2
CDR3 DNA: TGTGCCAGCAGCTTAGAGGTGGCCTCCTACGAGCAGTACTTC
CDR3 protein: CASSLEVASYEQYF

D gene: TRBD1
J gene: TRBJ1-4
clone size: .
V gene: TRBV5-8
CDR3 DNA: TGTGCCAGCAGCTTGATTCGGGACAGGGGCGAAAAACTGTTTTTT
CDR3 protein: CASSLIRDRGEKLFF

D gene: TRBD1
J gene: TRBJ2-7
clone size: .
V gene: TRBV5-1
CDR3 DNA: TGCGCCAGCAGCCTATCCAACCGGGACAGGAGCCCCTACGAGCAGTACTTC
CDR3 protein: CASSLSNRDRSPYEQYF

D gene: TRBD1
J gene: TRBJ1-4
clone size: .
V gene: TRBV4-3
CDR3 DNA: TGCGCCAGCAGCCAAACTGTCGACAGGGTGCGTGAAAAACTGTTTTTT
CDR3 protein: CASSQTVDRVREKLFF

D gene: .
J gene: TRBJ1-2
clone size: .
V gene: TRBV6-5
CDR3 DNA: TGTGCCAGCAGTTTACGACGGACCACTCACTGTGGCTACACCTTC
CDR3 protein: CASSLRRTTHCGYTF

D gene: TRBD1
J gene: TRBJ1-1
clone size: .
V gene: TRBV18
CDR3 DNA: TGTGCCAGCTCACCAAGTTCATTACAGGGGGAGTTAGCTTTCTTT
CDR3 protein: CASSPSSLQGELAFF

D gene: TRBD1
J gene: TRBJ1-1
clone size: few
V gene: TRBV27
CDR3 DNA: TGTGCCAGCAGTACAGGGGGCACTGAAGCTTTCTTT
CDR3 protein: CASSTGGTEAFF

D gene: .
J gene: TRBJ1-2
clone size: .
V gene: TRBV11-3
CDR3 DNA: TGTGCCAGCAGCTACACGTCGGGAGGTGGCTACACCTTC
CDR3 protein: CASSYTSGGGYTF

D gene: TRBD2
J gene: TRBJ2-1
clone size: .
V gene: TRBV6-4
CDR3 DNA: TGTGCCAGCAGTGTACTAGCGGGCGGAAATGAGCAGTTCTTC
CDR3 protein: CASSVLAGGNEQFF

D gene: TRBD1
J gene: TRBJ2-5
clone size: once
V gene: TRBV29-1
CDR3 DNA: TGCAGCGCCGCCGACAGGGGCTACGTCCAAGAGACCCAGTACTTC
CDR3 protein: CSAADRGYVQETQYF

D gene: .
J gene: TRBJ2-2
clone size: .
V gene: TRBV7-2
CDR3 DNA: TGTGCCAGCAGCTCTCTAGTATCGGGCACCGGGGAGCTGTTTTTT
CDR3 protein: CASSSLVSGTGELFF

D gene: TRBD1
J gene: TRBJ2-5
clone size: once
V gene: TRBV10-3
CDR3 DNA: TGTGCCATCAGTGACCCCCTAGGGTCAGGGAGGACAGGGGACCCAAGGGAAGAGACCCAGTACTTC
CDR3 protein: CAISDPLGSGRTGDPREETQYF

D gene: TRBD1
J gene: TRBJ2-5
clone size: .
V gene: TRBV6-1
CDR3 DNA: TGTGCCAGCACCCTGGACAGGGAATGGGAGACCCAGTACTTC
CDR3 protein: CASTLDREWETQYF

D gene: TRBD2
J gene: TRBJ2-7
clone size: .
V gene: TRBV4-2
CDR3 DNA: TGTGCCAGCAGCCAAGAGCTAGCGGGAGCCTACGAGCAGTACTTC
CDR3 protein: CASSQELAGAYEQYF

D gene: .
J gene: TRBJ2-7
clone size: .
V gene: TRBV6-1
CDR3 DNA: TGTGCCAGCAGTGAAGGGGGGTTTGAGCAGTACTTC
CDR3 protein: CASSEGGFEQYF

D gene: .
J gene: TRBJ2-3
clone size: once
V gene: TRBV10-3
CDR3 DNA: TGTGCCATCAGTGAACGGGAGACAGGGCTCACAGATACGCAGTATTTT
CDR3 protein: CAISERETGLTDTQYF

D gene: .
J gene: TRBJ2-1
clone size: .
V gene: TRBV5-1
CDR3 DNA: TGCGCCAGCGGGCTCGCACCACACAATGAGCAGTTCTTC
CDR3 protein: CASGLAPHNEQFF

D gene: .
J gene: TRBJ1-4
clone size: .
V gene: TRBV28
CDR3 DNA: TGTGCCAGCACGGGGATTCAGGAAAAACTGTTTTTT
CDR3 protein: CASTGIQEKLFF

D gene: TRBD2
J gene: TRBJ2-1
clone size: once
V gene: TRBV28
CDR3 DNA: TGTGCCAGCAGTCGTAGCGGGAGCTCCTACAATGAGCAGTTCTTC
CDR3 protein: CASSRSGSSYNEQFF

D gene: .
J gene: TRBJ1-1
clone size: .
V gene: TRBV6-1
CDR3 DNA: TGTGCCAGCAGTGAACCGGGACGGACAGTAACGAACACTGAAGCTTTCTTT
CDR3 protein: CASSEPGRTVTNTEAFF

D gene: TRBD2
J gene: TRBJ2-1
clone size: .
V gene: TRBV19
CDR3 DNA: TGTGCCAGTACCCTTTCTAGCGGGAGCGGTAATGAGCAGTTCTTC
CDR3 protein: CASTLSSGSGNEQFF

D gene: .
J gene: TRBJ2-1
clone size: few
V gene: TRBV2
CDR3 DNA: TGTGCCAGCGACATCGAAGGAGGGCAGCAGTTCTTC
CDR3 protein: CASDIEGGQQFF

D gene: .
J gene: TRBJ1-5
clone size: .
V gene: TRBV6-1
CDR3 DNA: TGTGCCAGCAGTAACAGGGCCGGACAGCCCCAGCATTTT
CDR3 protein: CASSNRAGQPQHF

D gene: .
J gene: TRBJ1-1
clone size: .
V gene: TRBV28
CDR3 DNA: TGTGCCAGCAGTTCTACAGGGAAAGGTACTGAAGCTTTCTTT
CDR3 protein: CASSSTGKGTEAFF

D gene: .
J gene: TRBJ2-1
clone size: .
V gene: TRBV9
CDR3 DNA: TGTGCCAGCAGCGTAACGCTAGCGGAGGGGGTTGAGCAGTTCTTC
CDR3 protein: CASSVTLAEGVEQFF

D gene: .
J gene: TRBJ2-5
clone size: once
V gene: TRBV21-1
CDR3 DNA: TGTGCCAGCAGCAGCCGACTAGCGGGAGGGCTTCGTATCCAGTACTTC
CDR3 protein: CASSSRLAGGLRIQYF

D gene: .
J gene: TRBJ2-1
clone size: .
V gene: TRBV4-3
CDR3 DNA: TGCGCCAGCAGCCAAGCCCTAGAGAATGAGCAGTTCTTC
CDR3 protein: CASSQALENEQFF

D gene: .
J gene: TRBJ2-7
clone size: .
V gene: TRBV10-3
CDR3 DNA: TGTGCCATCAGTGAGGGCAGCTACGAGCAGTACTTC
CDR3 protein: CAISEGSYEQYF

D gene: TRBD1
J gene: TRBJ2-7
clone size: once
V gene: TRBV18
CDR3 DNA: TGTGCCAGCTCACCATGGGGACAGAGGCGGTACGAGCAGTACTTC
CDR3 protein: CASSPWGQRRYEQYF

D gene: .
J gene: TRBJ1-5
clone size: once
V gene: TRBV7-2
CDR3 DNA: TGTGCCAGCAGCCCAACAGGGATCACAAATCAGCCCCAGCATTTT
CDR3 protein: CASSPTGITNQPQHF

D gene: .
J gene: TRBJ2-5
clone size: .
V gene: TRBV7-3
CDR3 DNA: TGTGCCAGCAGCCCAACCGGGCCTGGAGAGACCCAGTACTTC
CDR3 protein: CASSPTGPGETQYF

D gene: .
J gene: TRBJ2-1
clone size: many
V gene: TRBV5-6
CDR3 DNA: TGTGCCAGCAGCTTGGCAGGTGTCGATGAGCAGTTCTTC
CDR3 protein: CASSLAGVDEQFF

D gene: .
J gene: TRBJ2-6
clone size: .
V gene: TRBV28
CDR3 DNA: TGTGCCAGCAGTTTCTTCTCTGGGGCCAACGTCCTGACTTTC
CDR3 protein: CASSFFSGANVLTF

D gene: .
J gene: TRBJ2-7
clone size: once
V gene: TRBV5-4
CDR3 DNA: TGTGCCAGCAGCTCGCCCTCCTACGAGCAGTACTTC
CDR3 protein: CASSSPSYEQYF

D gene: .
J gene: TRBJ1-2
clone size: .
V gene: TRBV2
CDR3 DNA: TGTGCCAGCAGAGCCTCGTGGGGGAACTATGGCTACACCTTC
CDR3 protein: CASRASWGNYGYTF

D gene: .
J gene: TRBJ1-2
clone size: .
V gene: TRBV21-1
CDR3 DNA: TGTGCCAGCCGGAACAGGACCACCTATGGCTACACCTTC
CDR3 protein: CASRNRTTYGYTF

D gene: .
J gene: TRBJ2-1
clone size: once
V gene: TRBV2
CDR3 DNA: TGTGCCACCCGTAACTACAATGAGCAGTTCTTC
CDR3 protein: CATRNYNEQFF

D gene: TRBD1
J gene: TRBJ1-5
clone size: .
V gene: TRBV28
CDR3 DNA: TGTGCCAGCAGTTTCCCCGGGACAGCCAGGGGCAATCAGCCCCAGCATTTT
CDR3 protein: CASSFPGTARGNQPQHF

D gene: TRBD2
J gene: TRBJ2-3
clone size: .
V gene: TRBV18
CDR3 DNA: TGTGCCAGCTCACCTAGGGCGGGAGGGCCGACAGATACGCAGTATTTT
CDR3 protein: CASSPRAGGPTDTQYF

D gene: .
J gene: TRBJ2-7
clone size: .
V gene: TRBV7-2
CDR3 DNA: TGTGCCAGCAGCTTAGATGTGCCGTCCTACGAGCAGTACTTC
CDR3 protein: CASSLDVPSYEQYF

D gene: .
J gene: TRBJ2-5
clone size: .
V gene: TRBV19
CDR3 DNA: TGTGCCAGTAGTCCGGGAGTGGCCAACCAAGAGACCCAGTACTTC
CDR3 protein: CASSPGVANQETQYF

D gene: TRBD2
J gene: TRBJ2-3
clone size: .
V gene: TRBV5-1
CDR3 DNA: TGCGCCAGCAGCTTGGGGGTGTCTAGCGGGAGGACAGATACGCAGTATTTT
CDR3 protein: CASSLGVSSGRTDTQYF

D gene: .
J gene: TRBJ2-1
clone size: .
V gene: TRBV25-1
CDR3 DNA: TGTGCCAGCAGTTTGGCGGGCCAGAATGAGCAGTTCTTC
CDR3 protein: CASSLAGQNEQFF

D gene: TRBD2
J gene: TRBJ2-1
clone size: once
V gene: TRBV10-3
CDR3 DNA: TGTGCCATCCGATCAGGGACTACCTACAATGAGCAGTTCTTC
CDR3 protein: CAIRSGTTYNEQFF